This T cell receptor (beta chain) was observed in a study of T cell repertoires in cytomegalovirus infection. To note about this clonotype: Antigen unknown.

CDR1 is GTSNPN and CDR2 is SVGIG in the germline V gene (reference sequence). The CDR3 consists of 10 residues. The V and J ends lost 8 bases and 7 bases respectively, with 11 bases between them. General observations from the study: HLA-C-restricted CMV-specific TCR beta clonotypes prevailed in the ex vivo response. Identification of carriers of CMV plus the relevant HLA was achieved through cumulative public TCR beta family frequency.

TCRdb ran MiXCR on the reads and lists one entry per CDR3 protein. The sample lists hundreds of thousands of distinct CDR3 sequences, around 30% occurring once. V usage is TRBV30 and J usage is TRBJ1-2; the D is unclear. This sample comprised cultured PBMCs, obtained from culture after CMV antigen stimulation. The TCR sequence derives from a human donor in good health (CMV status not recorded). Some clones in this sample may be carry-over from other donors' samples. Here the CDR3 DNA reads TGTGCCACCGAAGGGTTTGGCTACACCTTC. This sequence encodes CATEGFGYTF.